This paragraph reports one TCR beta chain. This clonotype occurred a few times. Its target antigen remains unknown. No base-level quality is on record; no much larger clone is a single base apart. The sample was run on an Illumina HiSeq 1500. TCRdb handled the public reads itself, with Q25 trimming in fastp and clone calling in MiXCR, and kept productive beta chains. Entries are consolidated by CDR3 protein sequence, retaining the most common genes and DNA. This sample comprises about 78,000 distinct CDR3 sequences, about 40% of them detected only once. The ten largest clones take up about 92% of the sample. The treatment or condition label for this specimen denotes: in vitro stimulation with specific CMV peptide epitopes to enrich CMV-specific T cells. The data were taken from a study of T cell repertoires in cytomegalovirus infection (dated by TCRdb to the late 2010s). About the full investigation: The peptide stimulations were aimed at well-studied HLA-B-restricted epitopes as well as recently identified HLA-C-restricted CMV epitopes, whose presentation resists viral immunomodulation. Donor HLA type was relevant to the analysis, as public TCR beta signatures indicated carriage of CMV infection together with the matching HLA type. What the research found in general, with its limitations: Cumulative frequency of public TCR beta family members discriminated carriers of CMV infection plus the relevant HLA type in this cohort and an independent 352-donor cohort. The ex vivo response was dominated by HLA-C-restricted CMV-specific TCR beta clonotypes, which also provided the single most frequent clonotype in two of eight donors.

According to the germline V gene, CDR1 reads SGHVS and CDR2 reads FQNEAQ. Measured from the cysteine to the phenylalanine, the CDR3 is 14 residues long. Left in the record is the CDR3 DNA by itself, 42 bases read in frame from the first base. At the junction V is shortened by 5 bases and J by 7 bases, with 15 bases in between. The sample consisted of CD8+ T cells from cultured PBMCs, taken from culture after CMV antigen stimulation. This receptor was obtained from a human donor in good health (CMV status not recorded). Some clones in this sample may be carry-over from other donors' samples. The chain employs TRBV7-8 and TRBJ2-1; a tentative D call is TRBD2 (7 bases match). The CDR3 region has the sequence CASSPPGGLNEQFF. The nucleotides are TGTGCCAGCAGCCCCCCCGGGGGGCTTAATGAGCAGTTCTTC.